What follows are 28 T cell receptor beta chains derived from one specimen sequenced in a study of Ad26.COV2.S vaccination and SARS-CoV-2 variants. Sequencing was performed with immunoSEQ multiplex PCR; in TCRdb, only in-frame clones are kept and a portion is missing. The table has roughly 350,000 clones, over 75% seen once; the top ten hold more than 3%. Noted treatment: roughly 20 received Ad26.COV2.S at low or high dose, single or two shots; about 5 received placebo; per-sample allocation not given. Collection of samples fell on day 63 after the first vaccine or placebo injection. The sequences come from peripheral blood, collected in a trial of Ad26.COV2.S vaccine versus placebo. The origin of the receptors is a person aged 18-60 years who received the Ad26.COV2.S COVID-19 vaccine or a placebo.

Here the CDR3 reads CASSSSQGDYGYTF. CDR3 nucleotide sequence: TGTGCCAGCAGCTCGTCACAGGGAGACTATGGCTACACCTTC. J is TRBJ1-2 and V is TRBV5-4; tentatively, D is TRBD1 (6 bases). V lost 3 bases to trimming and J lost 3 bases, with 12 bases between them. CDR1 SGHNT and CDR2 YYREEE come from the germline V gene (reference sequence). The CDR3 runs 14 residues.

The V call is TRBV4-1, the J call TRBJ2-2, with 9 bases identical to TRBD2. J was trimmed by 2 bases and V by 0 bases; bases with no gene match: 10. Germline V CDR1 and CDR2: MGHRA, YSYEKL. The CDR3 has 19 amino acids. The CDR3 reads CASSQEGSGGPLNTGELFF. In DNA form, the CDR3 reads TGCGCCAGCAGCCAAGAGGGTAGCGGGGGACCTCTTAACACCGGGGAGCTGTTTTTT.

This chain joins TRBV5-1 and TRBJ1-3, with TRBD1 as a possible D gene (5 bases). Per germline, CDR1 SGHRS and CDR2 YFSETQ. V was cut by 4 bases and J by 2 bases, with 19 bases left in between. This CDR3 has 17 amino acids. CDR3 residues: CASSAGIVGVTGNTIYF. DNA for the CDR3: TGCGCCAGCAGCGCCGGAATTGTGGGGGTAACTGGAAACACCATATATTTT.

The chain links TRBV7-9 to TRBJ1-1; a weak D match, TRBD1 (6 bases). CDR3 size: 16 residues. Between the trimmed V and J ends, which lost 5 bases and 1 base, there was a span of 17 bases. Germline loops: CDR1 SEHNR, CDR2 FQNEAQ (reference sequence). The CDR3 here is CASSLTQGMKNTEAFF. CDR3 DNA sequence: TGTGCCAGCAGCCTTACTCAGGGGATGAAGAACACTGAAGCTTTCTTT.

This chain uses TRBV19 with TRBJ2-3, with D possibly being TRBD2 (6 bases). The CDR3 totals 15 residues. Between the trimmed V and J ends, which lost 4 bases and 2 bases, there was a span of 13 bases. Per the germline V gene, CDR1 is LNHDA and CDR2 is SQIVND (reference sequence). CDR3 loop: CASSSGTRYTDTQYF. The CDR3 nucleotides are TGTGCCAGTAGTAGCGGGACTCGGTACACAGATACGCAGTATTTT.

Written as DNA, the CDR3 is TGCGCCAGCAGCTTGGCTGAGGGGCCCTACGAGCAGTACTTC. This codes for CASSLAEGPYEQYF. The chain uses TRBV5-1 and TRBJ2-7; D possibly matches TRBD1 or TRBD2 (5 bases each). The germline V and J ends were trimmed by 0 bases and 2 bases, with 9 bases remaining between them. There are 14 residues in the CDR3. Germline-derived CDR1 and CDR2 are SGHRS and YFSETQ.

This clone was detected only a few times. The gene calls are TRBV30 and TRBJ1-6; the D is unclear. V lost 3 bases and J lost 0, with 12 bases in between. The length of the CDR3 is 16 residues. Germline CDR1 is GTSNPN and CDR2 is SVGIG (reference sequence). The CDR3 DNA sequence: TGTGCCTGGAGCTTAGGAATGAGCTCCTATAATTCACCCCTCCACTTT. This encodes CAWSLGMSSYNSPLHF.

This clone was counted a single time. The chain links TRBV20-1 to TRBJ1-2, with TRBD1 identical over 8 bases. The V gene end was trimmed by 3 bases and the J gene end by 5 bases; junction bases not matched to a gene: 8. CDR3 length: 14 residues. Germline V gene data show CDR1 as DFQATT and CDR2 as SNEGSKA (reference sequence). The CDR3, as DNA: TGCAGTGCTAGTCCCCAGGGGGCGAGTTATGGCTACACCTTC. Amino acids: CSASPQGASYGYTF.

The chain couples TRBV30 to TRBJ2-5; D is ambiguous. The germline V gene has CDR1 GTSNPN and CDR2 SVGIG (reference sequence). This CDR3 is 11 amino acids long. Between the trimmed V and J ends, which lost 3 bases and 5 bases, there was a span of 7 bases. CDR3 loop: CAWRPMETQYF. The DNA of the CDR3 is TGTGCCTGGAGACCCATGGAGACCCAGTACTTC.

CDR3: CASTTTGGPNYGYTF. The DNA of the CDR3 is TGTGCCAGTACCACAACAGGGGGCCCTAACTATGGCTACACCTTC. V usage is TRBV19 and J usage is TRBJ1-2; 9 bases fit TRBD1. With 7 bases clipped from V and 0 bases from J, the junction kept 6 bases outside the gene matches. This CDR3 is built from 15 residues. Germline CDR1 LNHDA, CDR2 SQIVND (reference sequence).

V is TRBV7-3 and J is TRBJ1-2; no firm D call. The CDR3 has 14 amino acids. The V end lost 8 bases, the J end lost 6 bases, and 19 bases lay between the germline ends. In germline, CDR1 is SGHTA, CDR2 FQGTGA. The CDR3 loop is CASSTDSSDHGYTF. CDR3 in DNA: TGTGCCAGCTCGACGGACTCTTCCGACCATGGCTACACCTTC.

This clone was seen only a few times. J is TRBJ1-2 and V is TRBV7-9; 7 nucleotides agree with TRBD1. Trimming at V came to 5 bases and at J to 6 bases, leaving 6 bases not matched to a gene. CDR3 length equals 13 residues. CDR1 is SEHNR, CDR2 FQNEAQ, per germline (reference sequence). The CDR3 DNA is TGTGCCAGCAGCAGGACAGGCGGTAATGGCTACACCTTC. It codes for CASSRTGGNGYTF.

The count of this clone is one. This chain uses TRBV2 with TRBJ2-7; D possibly corresponds to TRBD1 (6 bases). The V end lost 8 bases, the J end lost 4 bases, and 18 bases lay between the germline ends. Germline V gene sequence: CDR1 SNHLY, CDR2 FYNNEI. The CDR3 length is 14 residues. The CDR3 loop reads CASRYGTSQYEQYF. The CDR3 DNA reads TGTGCCAGCCGATATGGGACATCCCAATACGAGCAGTACTTC. Full variable domain (remainder filled in from reference TRBV2 and TRBJ2-7): EPEVTQTPSHQVTQMGQEVILRCVPISNHLYFYWYRQILGQKVEFLVSFYNNEISEKSEIFDDQFSVERPDGSNFTLKIRSTKLEDSAMYFCASRYGTSQYEQYFGPGTRLTVT.

The chain is built from TRBV7-9 and TRBJ2-7, with unresolved D. Trimming shortened V by 0 bases and J by 0 bases, and 9 bases separated the two germline ends. CDR3 size: 15 residues. From germline, CDR1 is SEHNR and CDR2 FQNEAQ (reference sequence). CDR3 amino acids: CASSLAATPSYEQYF. The CDR3 DNA sequence: TGTGCCAGCAGCTTAGCAGCGACACCCTCCTACGAGCAGTACTTC.

The V call is TRBV3-1 (or the pseudogene TRBV3-2), the J call TRBJ1-5; weak D call: TRBD1 (5 bases). With 4 bases removed from V and 0 bases from J, the gap between germline ends came to 13 bases. The CDR3 sequence is 16 residues long. Germline V gene sequence: CDR1 LGHDT, CDR2 YNNKEL (reference sequence). CDR3 loop: CASSRSGLTSNQPQHF. The CDR3 DNA follows: TGTGCCAGCAGCCGATCGGGACTGACTAGCAATCAGCCCCAGCATTTT.

CDR3 residues: CASSLAFPTNYEQYF. Written as DNA, the CDR3 is TGTGCCAGCAGCTTAGCGTTTCCCACCAACTACGAGCAGTACTTC. The chain is built from TRBV7-9 and TRBJ2-7; no clear D gene. Germline V lookup: CDR1 SEHNR, CDR2 FQNEAQ (reference sequence). The germline V and J ends were trimmed by 0 bases and 3 bases, with 12 bases remaining between them. This CDR3 contains 15 residues.

For this clone: The identical CDR3 is also encoded by other nucleotide sequences in the sample. The chain is built from TRBV6-6 and TRBJ2-2; D unresolved. In germline, CDR1 is MNHNY, CDR2 SVGAGI (reference sequence). The CDR3 consists of 12 residues. The ends were cut back, 5 bases at V and 0 bases at J, with 1 base in the middle. This chain's CDR3 is CASSPNTGELFF. The DNA for the CDR3 is TGTGCCAGCAGTCCGAACACCGGGGAGCTGTTTTTT.

V is TRBV3-1 (or the pseudogene TRBV3-2) and J is TRBJ2-1, with TRBD2 matching over 10 bases. The CDR3 totals 15 residues. Germline values: CDR1 LGHDT, CDR2 YNNKEL (reference sequence). Trimming took 2 bases from V and 8 from J; bases not matched to a gene: 6. CDR3 sequence (DNA): TGTGCCAGCAGCCAAACTAGCGGGGTGTTCGATGAGCAGTTCTTC. Translated: CASSQTSGVFDEQFF.

The CDR3 DNA reads TGTGCCAGCAGTTGGGAGACAGGTGAAGCTTTCTTT. It encodes CASSWETGEAFF. This chain uses TRBV6-5 with TRBJ1-1; TRBD1 is a possible D gene (6 bases). The CDR3 runs 12 residues. Looked up from germline, CDR1 is MNHEY and CDR2 is SVGAGI. Deletions cut 4 bases from V and 7 bases from J, with 10 bases between.

V is TRBV10-3 and J is TRBJ2-7; D uncertain. The CDR3 consists of 12 residues. V was shortened by 4 bases and J by 2 bases, with 6 bases between the two germline ends. The germline V gene has CDR1 ENHRY and CDR2 SYGVKD. Here the CDR3 DNA reads TGTGCCATCAGTGCTGGGACCTACGAGCAGTACTTC. Protein sequence: CAISAGTYEQYF.

V is TRBV29-1 and J is TRBJ2-1, with TRBD2 matching over 9 bases. Germline values: CDR1 SQVTM, CDR2 ANQGSEA. The CDR3 is made up of 15 amino acids. Trimming cost V 3 bases and J 9 bases; bases outside gene matches: 12. The CDR3 loop is CSVDSGSGGGREQFF. The CDR3 nucleotides are TGCAGCGTTGATTCCGGTAGCGGGGGAGGCCGTGAGCAGTTCTTC.

This chain joins TRBV12-5 and TRBJ1-3; D perhaps matches TRBD1 (6 bases). Germline CDR1 and CDR2: LGHNT and FRNRAP. Trimming shortened V by 3 bases and J by 6 bases, and 9 bases separated the two germline ends. The CDR3 loop spans 13 amino acids. The DNA for the CDR3 is TGTGCTAGTGGTTTAGGGGGGGAAAACACCATATATTTT. Translation gives CASGLGGENTIYF.

The J gene is TRBJ2-2, the V gene TRBV24-1; D gene unclear. From germline, CDR1 is KGHDR and CDR2 SFDVKD. Trimming shortened V by 6 bases and J by 4 bases, and 8 bases separated the two germline ends. This CDR3 is 13 amino acids long. The CDR3 sequence is CATSRSGTGELFF. CDR3 nucleotide sequence: TGTGCCACCAGTAGATCCGGCACCGGGGAGCTGTTTTTT.

This sequence joins TRBV7-9 and TRBJ2-3; TRBD2 matches 11 bases. There are 16 residues in the CDR3. V trimming: 5 bases; J trimming: 5 bases; junction bases outside the gene matches: 9. Looked up from germline, CDR1 is SEHNR and CDR2 is FQNEAQ (reference sequence). CDR3 nucleotide sequence: TGTGCCAGCAGCACCTACCTAGCGGGGGGCGAAGATACGCAGTATTTT. Protein: CASSTYLAGGEDTQYF.

The genes are TRBV5-1 and TRBJ2-1, with 7 positions matching TRBD1. CDR3 length: 15 amino acids. The germline CDR1 and CDR2 sequences are SGHRS and YFSETQ. V lost 4 bases and J lost 8; bases outside the gene matches: 12. The CDR3 sequence: CASSPPDRPGDEQFF. Written as DNA, the CDR3 is TGCGCCAGCAGCCCTCCGGACAGGCCCGGGGATGAGCAGTTCTTC. The full variable domain, its missing parts supplied by reference TRBV5-1 and TRBJ2-1, is KAGVTQTPRYLIKTRGQQVTLSCSPISGHRSVSWYQQTPGQGLQFLFEYFSETQRNKGNFPGRFSGRQFSNSRSEMNVSTLELGDSALYLCASSPPDRPGDEQFFGPGTRLTVL.

This clone was counted only a few times. The gene calls are TRBV25-1 and TRBJ1-2; 8 nucleotides line up with TRBD1. Trimming took 2 bases from V and 8 from J; bases not matched to a gene: 4. The CDR3 runs to 13 residues. CDR1 and CDR2 from the germline V gene are MGHDK and SYGVNS. CDR3 protein: CASSEGTGYGYTF. DNA of the CDR3: TGTGCCAGCAGTGAAGGGACAGGTTACGGCTACACCTTC.

V and J are TRBV3-1 (or the pseudogene TRBV3-2) and TRBJ1-5; the D gene is possibly TRBD1 (6 bases). V lost 3 bases and J 1 base, leaving 16 bases between the germline ends. The V gene's germline CDR1 is LGHDT and CDR2 YNNKEL (reference sequence). There are 17 residues in the CDR3. The CDR3 protein is CASSQGGGHRSNQPQHF. CDR3 sequence (DNA): TGTGCCAGCAGCCAGGGGGGGGGACATCGAAGCAATCAGCCCCAGCATTTT.

V is TRBV5-1 and J is TRBJ2-2, with D possibly being TRBD1 (6 bases). V was cut by 1 base and J by 8 bases, with 12 bases left in between. CDR1 and CDR2 (germline): SGHRS, YFSETQ. The CDR3 extends over 14 amino acids. CDR3: CASSLRTVVGELFF. In DNA, the CDR3 is TGCGCCAGCAGCTTGAGGACAGTTGTAGGGGAGCTGTTTTTT.